This TCR beta chain was recovered during a study of blood T cell repertoires in COVID-19. At the level of the study: The United States, Italy and Spain provided the acute and convalescent COVID-19 samples. T cells, B-cell-depleted T cells, or PBMCs supplied cDNA or gDNA.

Original processing methods: Estimation of nucleated cell counts was performed using reference gene primer amplification. Clones were read by immunoSEQ multiplex PCR, and TCRdb kept only the in-frame ones, dropping some. That table gives V, J and clone size, and the DNA gave D and trimming. The table lists some 190,000 clones, about 78% of them singletons. The CDR3 runs 15 residues. In germline, CDR1 is MDHEN, CDR2 SYDVKM. V lost 4 bases and J lost 7; bases outside the gene matches: 9. V gene TRBV28 combines with J gene TRBJ1-5, with TRBD1 matching over 8 bases. The source is a woman between 45 and 65 years old with active or convalescent COVID-19. Sequencing was done on a sample of peripheral blood. The CDR3 sequence: CASSSAGGGSQPQHF. For the CDR3, the DNA is TGTGCCAGCAGTTCCGCAGGGGGCGGAAGCCAGCCCCAGCATTTT.